The T cell receptor (beta chain) under discussion was sequenced for a study of breast tumors, draining lymph nodes, adjacent tissues. Axillary draining lymph nodes of breast cancer patients supplied the node samples. Study results and limitations: Tumors had less TCR diversity than lymph nodes, more than nontumor tissue. That most tumor T cells come from lymph nodes remained unproven. Findings are consistent with lymph node origin and intratumoral expansion of most tumor T cells. Tumor and nontumor repertoires were significantly more similar in luminal-like than in basal-like breast cancer.

The germline gives CDR1 SNHLY, CDR2 FYNNEI. V lost 8 bases, J lost 3 bases, and 13 bases lay in between. The CDR3 extends over 13 amino acids. In regard to this clonotype: No antigen is known for it.

Using its own MiXCR run on the multiplex PCR reads, TCRdb lists one record per CDR3 protein. The table records under 250,000 distinct CDR3 sequences, approximately 29% of them present only once. The rearrangement uses TRBV2 and TRBJ1-2; TRBD1 is a possible D gene (5 bases). This clonotype was obtained from a female donor with breast cancer. Some clones in this sample may be carry-over from other donors' samples. Material: axillary lymph node tissue. CDR3 sequence: CASSDKRDYGYTF. CDR3 nucleotides: TGTGCCAGCTCGGACAAAAGGGACTATGGCTACACCTTC.